Listed here are 3 T cell receptor beta chains from one sample, sequenced in a study of blood T cell repertoires in COVID-19. Profiled with immunoSEQ multiplex PCR; TCRdb holds only in-frame clones, not every one. Here the sample spans 200,000 to 250,000 clones, 70% to 90% being singletons. Material for sequencing was peripheral blood. Every receptor here comes from a woman aged 18-29 years who had recovered from COVID-19.

The chain links TRBV2 to TRBJ2-5; 9 bases line up with TRBD2. The CDR3 runs to 16 residues. The germline gives CDR1 SNHLY, CDR2 FYNNEI. Germline trimming cut 4 bases from V and 5 bases from J; bases unmatched to any gene: 11. CDR3 region: CASSVVAGGRRETQYF. The DNA of the CDR3 is TGTGCCAGCAGTGTTGTCGCGGGAGGGCGGAGGGAGACCCAGTACTTC.

This rearrangement joins TRBV11-2 to TRBJ2-3, with 7 bases fitting TRBD2. The CDR3 is made up of 16 amino acids. J was trimmed by 4 bases and V by 1 base; bases with no gene match: 8. Germline V gives CDR1 SGHAT, CDR2 FQNNGV. CDR3 sequence (DNA): TGTGCCAGCAGCTTAGTGGCGGCAGGGAGGGCAGATACGCAGTATTTT. Its translation: CASSLVAAGRADTQYF.

The CDR3 sequence: CATSDPGHTYNEQFF. CDR3 sequence (DNA): TGTGCCACCAGTGATCCCGGACATACCTACAATGAGCAGTTCTTC. The V and J genes are TRBV24-1 and TRBJ2-1; tentative D call: TRBD1 (5 bases). With 3 bases removed from V and 2 bases from J, the gap between germline ends came to 10 bases. Germline-derived CDR1 and CDR2 are KGHDR and SFDVKD. CDR3 length equals 15 residues.